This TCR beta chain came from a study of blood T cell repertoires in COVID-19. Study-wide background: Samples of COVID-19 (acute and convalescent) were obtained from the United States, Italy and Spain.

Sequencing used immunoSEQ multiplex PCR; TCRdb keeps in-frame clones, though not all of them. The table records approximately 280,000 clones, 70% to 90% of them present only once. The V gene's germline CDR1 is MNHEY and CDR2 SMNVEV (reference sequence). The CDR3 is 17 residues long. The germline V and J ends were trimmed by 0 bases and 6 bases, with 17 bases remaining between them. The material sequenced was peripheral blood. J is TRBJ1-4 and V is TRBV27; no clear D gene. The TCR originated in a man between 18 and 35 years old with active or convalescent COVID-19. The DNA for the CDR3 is TGTGCCAGCAGTTTATCGGGTGAGGGCCCCAGTGATGAAAAACTGTTTTTT. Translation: CASSLSGEGPSDEKLFF.